This T cell receptor beta chain originates from a study of T cell responses to AZD1222 COVID-19 vaccine. General study results and limits: Just five to seven people given AZD1222 tested seropositive at baseline.

Only in-frame clones appear in the TCRdb table, and some are missing; sequencing was by immunoSEQ multiplex PCR. The repertoire has around 140,000 clones, 80% to 95% of them found once; the top ten carry about 1.5%. As concerns this clone: What it binds is unknown.

This CDR3 spans 15 amino acids. V was cut by 0 bases and J by 3 bases, with 12 bases left in between. The germline CDR1 and CDR2 sequences are MNHEY and SMNVEV (reference sequence). The source material was peripheral blood, sampled on day 0 of AZD1222 vaccination. The receptor was isolated from an adult in good health. V is TRBV27 and J is TRBJ2-7; weak D call: TRBD1 (5 bases). The CDR3 DNA follows: TGTGCCAGCAGTTTATCGTGGGGCAGTCTCTACGAGCAGTACTTC. Its protein is CASSLSWGSLYEQYF.